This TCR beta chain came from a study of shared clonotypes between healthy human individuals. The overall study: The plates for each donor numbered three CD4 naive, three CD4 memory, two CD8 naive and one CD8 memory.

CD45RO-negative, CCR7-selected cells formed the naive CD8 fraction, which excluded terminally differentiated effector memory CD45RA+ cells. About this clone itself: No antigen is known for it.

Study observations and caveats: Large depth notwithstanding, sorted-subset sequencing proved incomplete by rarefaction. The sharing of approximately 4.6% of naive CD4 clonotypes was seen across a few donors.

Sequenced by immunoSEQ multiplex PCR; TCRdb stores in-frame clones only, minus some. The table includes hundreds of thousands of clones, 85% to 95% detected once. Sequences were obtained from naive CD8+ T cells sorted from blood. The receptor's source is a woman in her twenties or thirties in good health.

This chain's CDR3 is CAWSVGQGGFYEQYF. CDR3 bases: TGTGCCTGGAGTGTCGGGCAGGGTGGTTTCTACGAGCAGTACTTC. The genes are TRBV30 and TRBJ2-7; D may be TRBD1 (5 bases). The germline CDR1 and CDR2 sequences are GTSNPN and SVGIG (reference sequence). Trimming took off 0 bases at V and 3 bases at J, with 15 bases between the two ends. The CDR3 spans 15 residues.